A single sample gave rise to the 30 T cell receptor beta chains below, sequenced in a study of T cell repertoires in cytomegalovirus infection. For these TCRs, the target antigens are not known. TCRdb reprocessed the reads with MiXCR, giving one entry per CDR3 protein. This sample has 550,000 to 850,000 distinct CDR3 sequences, with 30% to 40% found just once. The sample in question was cultured PBMCs, obtained from culture after CMV antigen stimulation. The source of these receptors is a human donor in good health (CMV status not recorded). Some clones in this sample may be carry-over from other donors' samples.

The sample holds a few counts of this clonotype. The V and J genes are TRBV7-8 and TRBJ2-1, with D perhaps assigned TRBD1 or TRBD2 (5 bases each). Germline V CDR1 and CDR2: SGHVS, FQNEAQ. V was pared by 8 bases and J by 4 bases, with 18 bases between. The CDR3 totals 15 residues. CDR3 residues: CASGPGEGVYNEQFF. CDR3 bases: TGTGCCAGCGGCCCCGGGGAAGGGGTTTACAATGAGCAGTTCTTC.

The chain links TRBV4-3 to TRBJ2-2; D is perhaps TRBD1 (5 bases). Looked up from germline, CDR1 is LGHNA and CDR2 is YSLEER. Trimming removed 1 base at V and 5 bases at J, with 14 bases between. This CDR3 contains 16 residues. The CDR3 spells CASSQGPTPGTGELFF. CDR3 coding DNA: TGCGCCAGCAGCCAAGGTCCCACACCAGGGACCGGGGAGCTGTTTTTT.

This clonotype was observed a few times. The J gene is TRBJ2-1, the V gene TRBV6-2 or TRBV6-3; weak D call: TRBD2 (5 bases). Trimming cost V 2 bases and J 9 bases, with 8 bases left between them. CDR1 and CDR2 from the germline V gene are MNHEY and SVGEGT. This CDR3 has 12 residues. CDR3 residues: CASSYRGSEQFF. The CDR3 bases are TGTGCCAGCAGTTACCGGGGTAGTGAGCAGTTCTTC.

This clonotype has more than one count but fewer than ten. V and J are TRBV12-3 or TRBV12-4 and TRBJ2-4; the match to TRBD1 covers 8 bases. Unmatched junction bases numbered 2, after V lost 1 base and J lost 15 bases. The CDR3 length is 11 residues. CDR3 in DNA: TGTGCCAGCAGTTTAGGACAGGGGAGGTACTTC. The encoded protein is CASSLGQGRYF.

This clonotype was recorded a few times. CDR3 loop: CASSPGTSVEQFF. CDR3 coding DNA: TGTGCCAGCAGCCCCGGGACTAGCGTTGAGCAGTTCTTC. The gene calls are TRBV7-9 and TRBJ2-1, with 10 nucleotides matching TRBD2. The ends lost 5 bases at V and 9 bases at J; junction bases unmatched: 4. The CDR3 spans 13 residues. Per germline, CDR1 SEHNR and CDR2 FQNEAQ (reference sequence).

This clonotype was detected ten times or more. The chain employs TRBV7-2 and TRBJ1-6, with a tentative D call TRBD1 (5 bases). V lost 7 bases and J lost 2, with 18 bases in between. Germline lookup yields CDR1 SGHTA and CDR2 FQGNSA. The CDR3 totals 17 residues. CDR3 amino acids: CASTITGGYTYNSPLHF. The CDR3 nucleotides are TGTGCCAGCACCATAACCGGGGGGTACACCTATAATTCACCCCTCCACTTT.

In its sample, this clonotype was seen a few times. The chain uses TRBV7-9 and TRBJ2-1, with 15 bases lining up with TRBD2. Germline loops: CDR1 SEHNR, CDR2 FQNEAQ (reference sequence). The ends lost 3 bases at V and 1 base at J; junction bases unmatched: 10. The CDR3 has 20 amino acids. The CDR3 protein is CASSLEGGTSGRLSYNEQFF. The CDR3 DNA follows: TGTGCCAGCAGCTTGGAGGGGGGGACTAGCGGGAGGCTTTCCTACAATGAGCAGTTCTTC.

This clonotype was counted between two and nine times. CDR3 in DNA: TGTGCCAGCAGTCCTACAGGGGGGGCTAATGAAAAACTGTTTTTT. Translation gives CASSPTGGANEKLFF. The chain carries TRBV6-6 and TRBJ1-4, with TRBD1 matching 8 bases. Per the germline V gene, CDR1 is MNHNY and CDR2 is SVGAGI (reference sequence). CDR3 length equals 15 residues. With V trimmed by 5 bases and J by 3 bases, 5 bases remained unmatched.

The rearrangement links TRBV7-9 to TRBJ1-1; D is uncertain. The CDR3 covers 11 residues. Germline V CDR1 and CDR2: SEHNR, FQNEAQ (reference sequence). Deletions cut 8 bases from V and 0 bases from J, with 4 bases between. As DNA, the CDR3 is TGTGCCAGCTTGATGAACACTGAAGCTTTCTTT. It specifies CASLMNTEAFF.

This clonotype was counted between two and nine times. The chain combines TRBV6-6 with TRBJ2-3; the D gene is possibly TRBD2 (6 bases). The length of the CDR3 is 16 residues. With 0 bases removed from V and 4 bases from J, the gap between germline ends came to 14 bases. Germline V gene sequence: CDR1 MNHNY, CDR2 SVGAGI (reference sequence). For the CDR3, the DNA is TGTGCCAGCAGTTACTCGAGGGGACGGAGGGCAGATACGCAGTATTTT. Translating it yields CASSYSRGRRADTQYF.

V is TRBV29-1 and J is TRBJ2-1; D gene unclear. This CDR3 is built from 14 residues. V was pared by 3 bases and J by 6 bases, with 15 bases between. Germline V gives CDR1 SQVTM, CDR2 ANQGSEA. The CDR3 bases are TGCAGCGTTGAGGGTAGCCCCATTGGCAATGAGCAGTTCTTC. Amino acid sequence: CSVEGSPIGNEQFF.

This chain connects TRBV6-5 to TRBJ1-5; 8 bases map to TRBD1. The CDR3 has 13 residues. After removal of 6 bases from V and 9 bases from J, the junction contained 7 bases not matched to a gene. Germline CDR1 and CDR2: MNHEY and SVGAGI. The CDR3: CASSTGGKRPQHF. The CDR3 coding sequence is TGTGCCAGCAGCACAGGGGGTAAACGGCCCCAGCATTTT.

This rearrangement joins TRBV11-2 to TRBJ2-3, with D hard to call. Germline V gives CDR1 SGHAT, CDR2 FQNNGV. The V end was cut by 5 bases, the J end by 6 bases, with 12 bases between. The CDR3 sequence is 13 residues long. The CDR3 region has the DNA TGTGCCAGCAGCCCCGGAGTAGGGGATACGCAGTATTTT. Translated, it gives CASSPGVGDTQYF.

This chain uses TRBV19 with TRBJ2-5; D is unclear. The CDR3 runs to 15 residues. Germline V gives CDR1 LNHDA, CDR2 SQIVND (reference sequence). Trimming took off 2 bases at V and 7 bases at J, with 17 bases between the two ends. In DNA form, the CDR3 reads TGTGCCAGTAGTATAAGGTTTCTCCCGCTGGTGACCCAGTACTTC. It translates to CASSIRFLPLVTQYF.

V gene TRBV7-2 combines with J gene TRBJ2-1; D call uncertain. CDR1 is SGHTA, CDR2 FQGNSA, per germline. V gave up 1 base and J gave up 7 bases, with 8 bases separating them. The CDR3 is made up of 13 amino acids. The CDR3 region is CASSLGIENEQFF. CDR3 coding DNA: TGTGCCAGCAGCTTAGGAATTGAAAATGAGCAGTTCTTC.

The chain couples TRBV2 to TRBJ2-1, with no clear D. With 5 bases removed from V and 6 bases from J, the gap between germline ends came to 17 bases. The CDR3 has 15 residues. CDR1 and CDR2 from the germline V gene are SNHLY and FYNNEI. CDR3 bases: TGTGCCAGCAGTCTTTGGAACTTAAACGGCAATGAGCAGTTCTTC. Amino acids: CASSLWNLNGNEQFF.

This clonotype was observed a few times. This sequence joins TRBV5-4 and TRBJ1-3, with 9 bases fitting TRBD1. CDR1 SGHNT and CDR2 YYREEE come from the germline V gene (reference sequence). V was clipped by 3 bases and J by 4 bases; unmatched bases: 2. The CDR3 consists of 14 residues. This chain's CDR3 is CASSWTGAGNTIYF. CDR3 DNA: TGTGCCAGCAGCTGGACAGGGGCCGGAAACACCATATATTTT. Full variable domain (missing parts from reference TRBV5-4 and TRBJ1-3): ETGVTQSPTHLIKTRGQQVTLRCSSQSGHNTVSWYQQALGQGPQFIFQYYREEENGRGNFPPRFSGLQFPNYSSELNVNALELDDSALYLCASSWTGAGNTIYFGEGSWLTVV.

The CDR3 region is CASSYSIGASSYEQYF. CDR3 DNA: TGTGCCAGCAGTTACTCGATCGGGGCCTCATCCTACGAGCAGTACTTC. This rearrangement joins TRBV6-6 to TRBJ2-7; D may correspond to TRBD1 or TRBD2 (5 bases each). The CDR3 is made up of 16 amino acids. Per germline, CDR1 MNHNY and CDR2 SVGAGI (reference sequence). The germline V and J ends were trimmed by 0 bases and 1 base, with 13 bases remaining between them.

This clonotype was picked up a small number of times. The chain uses TRBV7-8 and TRBJ1-2, with unresolved D. The V and J ends lost 3 bases and 8 bases respectively, with 16 bases between them. The germline CDR1 and CDR2 sequences are SGHVS and FQNEAQ. There are 14 residues in the CDR3. CDR3 coding DNA: TGTGCCAGCAGCTTCGCTATCCCTATCGGGGGCTACACCTTC. Amino acids: CASSFAIPIGGYTF.

The J gene is TRBJ1-4, the V gene TRBV7-8; D is unclear. The V and J ends lost 5 bases and 3 bases respectively, with 4 bases between them. The CDR3 sequence is 12 residues long. Per the germline V gene, CDR1 is SGHVS and CDR2 is FQNEAQ. The CDR3 loop is CASSPPNEKLFF. As DNA, the CDR3 is TGTGCCAGCAGCCCCCCTAATGAAAAACTGTTTTTT.

This clonotype was observed a handful of times. This chain uses TRBV2 with TRBJ1-1, with 7 bases lining up with TRBD1. The CDR3 has 13 amino acids. With 7 bases clipped from V and 6 bases from J, the junction kept 8 bases outside the gene matches. CDR1 is SNHLY and CDR2 is FYNNEI in the germline V gene. In DNA, the CDR3 is TGTGCCAGCACTCCGGACAGGAGGGCTGAAGCTTTCTTT. It specifies CASTPDRRAEAFF. Based on the CDR3 plus reference TRBV2 and TRBJ1-1, the full variable domain is EPEVTQTPSHQVTQMGQEVILRCVPISNHLYFYWYRQILGQKVEFLVSFYNNEISEKSEIFDDQFSVERPDGSNFTLKIRSTKLEDSAMYFCASTPDRRAEAFFGQGTRLTVV.

In regard to this clonotype: A much larger clonotype is one base distant, so this may be a read error. The V call is TRBV7-2, the J call TRBJ2-2; tentative D call: TRBD2 (5 bases). From germline, CDR1 is SGHTA and CDR2 FQGNSA. The CDR3 spans 18 residues. The CDR3 here is CASSAIEGEALYTGELSF. DNA of the CDR3: TGTGCCAGCAGCGCCATCGAAGGAGAAGCGTTGTACACCGGGGAGCTGTCTTTT.

DNA for the CDR3: TGCAGTGCTACTACCCTAGGTGAAAAGCAGTACTTC. Translated: CSATTLGEKQYF. The chain has TRBV20-1 and TRBJ2-7; D not resolved. The CDR3 runs 12 residues. Trimming took 4 bases from V and 8 from J, leaving 15 bases between them. From germline, CDR1 is DFQATT and CDR2 SNEGSKA (reference sequence).

V gene TRBV29-1 combines with J gene TRBJ2-7; D is tentatively TRBD1 or TRBD2 (5 bases each). V lost 6 bases and J 0 bases, leaving 15 bases between the germline ends. This CDR3 has 14 amino acids. Germline V CDR1 and CDR2: SQVTM, ANQGSEA. The CDR3 loop reads CSVLGTGTSYEQYF. The CDR3 DNA reads as TGCAGCGTACTCGGGACCGGTACCTCCTACGAGCAGTACTTC.

This clonotype was found a few times. The chain uses TRBV5-1 and TRBJ1-3, with 8 bases lining up with TRBD1. The CDR3 loop spans 21 amino acids. Germline V gives CDR1 SGHRS, CDR2 YFSETQ. V shed 0 bases, J shed 4 bases, and the junction held 21 bases outside the gene matches. CDR3 loop: CASSLVRSLARDRKYGNTIYF. CDR3 in DNA: TGCGCCAGCAGCTTGGTAAGGTCCTTGGCCCGGGACAGGAAATACGGAAACACCATATATTTT.

This clonotype appeared a few times. The V and J genes are TRBV2 and TRBJ1-3; no clear D gene. Germline values: CDR1 SNHLY, CDR2 FYNNEI. This CDR3 comprises 12 residues. V was cut by 3 bases and J by 4 bases, with 4 bases left in between. The CDR3 spells CASSDRGNTIYF. In DNA form, the CDR3 reads TGTGCCAGCAGTGATCGGGGAAACACCATATATTTT. Full variable domain (outside the CDR3, taken from reference TRBV2 and TRBJ1-3): EPEVTQTPSHQVTQMGQEVILRCVPISNHLYFYWYRQILGQKVEFLVSFYNNEISEKSEIFDDQFSVERPDGSNFTLKIRSTKLEDSAMYFCASSDRGNTIYFGEGSWLTVV.

On this clonotype itself: A read error may explain this, as a much larger clone is one base away. The chain joins TRBV7-2 to TRBJ2-1, with a weak D call TRBD1 (6 bases). The length of the CDR3 is 16 residues. V dropped 2 bases and J dropped 4 bases, with 15 bases sitting between them. CDR1 SGHTA and CDR2 FQGNSA come from the germline V gene. In DNA form, the CDR3 reads TGTGCCAGCAGCTTAAGACCAGGGGACGGTTACAATGAGCAGTTCTTC. The encoded protein is CASSLRPGDGYNEQFF.

The table lists this clonotype with a few counts. J is TRBJ2-5 and V is TRBV6-6, with 8 bases that match TRBD1. With 2 bases clipped from V and 4 bases from J, the junction kept 6 bases outside the gene matches. CDR1 is MNHNY and CDR2 is SVGAGI in the germline V gene (reference sequence). CDR3 length equals 15 residues. The CDR3 region has the DNA TGTGCCAGCAGTTACGGGGACAGGTCCCGAGAGACCCAGTACTTC. Protein sequence: CASSYGDRSRETQYF.

The chain recombines TRBV4-3 with TRBJ2-1; D is unresolved. Trimming took off 0 bases at V and 7 bases at J, with 16 bases between the two ends. The CDR3 is made up of 16 amino acids. The germline gives CDR1 LGHNA, CDR2 YSLEER. Here the CDR3 reads CASSQDHDPEQNEQFF. The CDR3 DNA reads TGCGCCAGCAGCCAAGATCATGACCCCGAGCAAAATGAGCAGTTCTTC.

This chain links TRBV29-1 with TRBJ1-1; 9 bases agree with TRBD1. V lost 6 bases to trimming and J lost 4 bases; unmatched junction nucleotides: 6. CDR3 size: 13 residues. CDR1 is SQVTM and CDR2 is ANQGSEA in the germline V gene. CDR3 nucleotides: TGCAGCGTCGGACAGGGGTGGGGCACTGAAGCTTTCTTT. Translated, it gives CSVGQGWGTEAFF. The complete variable domain, with remaining parts taken from reference TRBV29-1 and TRBJ1-1, reads SAVISQKPSRDICQRGTSLTIQCQVDSQVTMMFWYRQQPGQSLTLIATANQGSEATYESGFVIDKFPISRPNLTFSTLTVSNMSPEDSSIYLCSVGQGWGTEAFFGQGTRLTVV.